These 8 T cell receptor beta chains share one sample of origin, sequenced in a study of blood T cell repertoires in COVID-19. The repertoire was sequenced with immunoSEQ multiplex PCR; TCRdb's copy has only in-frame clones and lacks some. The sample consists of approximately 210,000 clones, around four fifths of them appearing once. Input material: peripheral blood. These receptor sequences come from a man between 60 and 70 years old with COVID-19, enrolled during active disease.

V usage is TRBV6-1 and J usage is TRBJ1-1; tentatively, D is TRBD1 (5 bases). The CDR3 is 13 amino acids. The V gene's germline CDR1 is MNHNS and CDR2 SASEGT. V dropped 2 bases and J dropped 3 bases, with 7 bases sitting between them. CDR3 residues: CASSEIRDTEAFF. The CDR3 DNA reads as TGTGCCAGCAGTGAAATCAGGGACACTGAAGCTTTCTTT.

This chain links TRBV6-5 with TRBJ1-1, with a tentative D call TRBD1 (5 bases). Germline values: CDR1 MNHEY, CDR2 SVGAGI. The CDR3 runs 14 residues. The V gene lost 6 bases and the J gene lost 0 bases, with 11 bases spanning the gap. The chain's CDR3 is CASSWGSMNTEAFF. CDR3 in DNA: TGTGCCAGCAGCTGGGGCAGTATGAACACTGAAGCTTTCTTT.

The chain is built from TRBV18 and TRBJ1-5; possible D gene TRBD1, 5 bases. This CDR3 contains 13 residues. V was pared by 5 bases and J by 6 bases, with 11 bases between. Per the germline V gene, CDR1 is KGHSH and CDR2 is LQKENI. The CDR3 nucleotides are TGTGCCAGCTCAACTGACAGCCCTCAGCCCCAGCATTTT. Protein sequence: CASSTDSPQPQHF.

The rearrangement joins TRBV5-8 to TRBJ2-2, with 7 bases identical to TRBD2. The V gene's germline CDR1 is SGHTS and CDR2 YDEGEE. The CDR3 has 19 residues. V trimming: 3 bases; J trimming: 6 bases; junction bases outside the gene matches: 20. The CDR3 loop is CASSSSIWYGRNMAGELFF. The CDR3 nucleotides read TGTGCCAGCAGCTCTAGCATTTGGTACGGGAGGAATATGGCCGGGGAGCTGTTTTTT.

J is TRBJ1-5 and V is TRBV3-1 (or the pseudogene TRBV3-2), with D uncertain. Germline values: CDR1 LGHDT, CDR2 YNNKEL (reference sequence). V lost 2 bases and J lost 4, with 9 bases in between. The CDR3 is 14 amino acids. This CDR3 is CASSQRVLNQPQHF. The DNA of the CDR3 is TGTGCCAGCAGCCAACGGGTTCTTAATCAGCCCCAGCATTTT.

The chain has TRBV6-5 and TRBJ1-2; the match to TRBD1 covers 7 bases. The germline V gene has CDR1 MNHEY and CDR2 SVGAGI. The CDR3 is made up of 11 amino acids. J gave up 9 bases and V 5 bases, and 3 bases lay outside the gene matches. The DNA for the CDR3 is TGTGCCAGCAGTCAGGGGGTTAGCTACACCTTC. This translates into CASSQGVSYTF.

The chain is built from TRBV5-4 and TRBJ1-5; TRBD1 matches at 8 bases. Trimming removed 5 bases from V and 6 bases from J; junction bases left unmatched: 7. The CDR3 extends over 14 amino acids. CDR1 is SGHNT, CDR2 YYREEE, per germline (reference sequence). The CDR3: CASSPGGAGQPQHF. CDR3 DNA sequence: TGTGCCAGCAGTCCAGGGGGCGCGGGTCAGCCCCAGCATTTT.

The CDR3 reads CSVDGLQGYTF. The CDR3 DNA is TGCAGCGTTGACGGGTTGCAAGGCTACACCTTC. V usage is TRBV29-1 and J usage is TRBJ1-2; D call uncertain. Germline values: CDR1 SQVTM, CDR2 ANQGSEA. The CDR3 extends over 11 amino acids. Trimming shortened V by 3 bases and J by 8 bases, and 10 bases separated the two germline ends. The full variable domain, in which reference TRBV29-1 and TRBJ1-2 provide the parts outside the CDR3, is SAVISQKPSRDICQRGTSLTIQCQVDSQVTMMFWYRQQPGQSLTLIATANQGSEATYESGFVIDKFPISRPNLTFSTLTVSNMSPEDSSIYLCSVDGLQGYTFGSGTRLTVV.